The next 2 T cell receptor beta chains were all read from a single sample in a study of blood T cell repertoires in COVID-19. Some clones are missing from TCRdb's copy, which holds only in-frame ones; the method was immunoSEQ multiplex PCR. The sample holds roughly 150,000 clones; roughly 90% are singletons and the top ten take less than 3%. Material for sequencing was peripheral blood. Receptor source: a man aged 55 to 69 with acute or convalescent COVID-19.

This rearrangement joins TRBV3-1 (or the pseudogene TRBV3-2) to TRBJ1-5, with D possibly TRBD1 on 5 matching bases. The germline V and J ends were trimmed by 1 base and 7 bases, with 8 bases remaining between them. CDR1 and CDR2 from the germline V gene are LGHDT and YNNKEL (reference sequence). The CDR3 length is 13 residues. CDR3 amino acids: CASSQGREQPQHF. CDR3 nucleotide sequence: TGTGCCAGCAGCCAAGGCAGGGAACAGCCCCAGCATTTT.

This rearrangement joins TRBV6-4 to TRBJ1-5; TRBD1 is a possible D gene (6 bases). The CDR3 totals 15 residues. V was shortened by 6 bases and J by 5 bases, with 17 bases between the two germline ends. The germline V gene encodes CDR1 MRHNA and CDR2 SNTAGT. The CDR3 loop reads CASRNTGAGDQPQHF. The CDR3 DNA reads TGTGCCAGCAGGAATACTGGGGCAGGGGATCAGCCCCAGCATTTT.